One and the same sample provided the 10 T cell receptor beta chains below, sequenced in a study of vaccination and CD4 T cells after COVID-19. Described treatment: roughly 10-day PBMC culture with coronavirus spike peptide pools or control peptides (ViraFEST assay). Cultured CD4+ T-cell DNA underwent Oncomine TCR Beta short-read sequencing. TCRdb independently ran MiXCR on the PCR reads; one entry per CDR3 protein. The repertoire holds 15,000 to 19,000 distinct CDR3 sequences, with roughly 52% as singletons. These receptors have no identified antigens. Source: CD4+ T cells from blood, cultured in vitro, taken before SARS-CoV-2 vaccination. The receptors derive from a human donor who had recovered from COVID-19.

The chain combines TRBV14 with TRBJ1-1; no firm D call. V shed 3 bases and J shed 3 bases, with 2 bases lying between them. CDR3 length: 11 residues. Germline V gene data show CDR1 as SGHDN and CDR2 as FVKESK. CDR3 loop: CASSQDTEAFF. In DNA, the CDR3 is TGTGCCAGCAGCCAGGACACTGAAGCTTTCTTT.

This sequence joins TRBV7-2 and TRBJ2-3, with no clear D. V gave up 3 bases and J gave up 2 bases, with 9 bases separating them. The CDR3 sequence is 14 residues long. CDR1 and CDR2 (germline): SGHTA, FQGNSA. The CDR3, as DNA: TGTGCCAGCAGCTTGGACGGGTACACAGATACGCAGTATTTT. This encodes CASSLDGYTDTQYF.

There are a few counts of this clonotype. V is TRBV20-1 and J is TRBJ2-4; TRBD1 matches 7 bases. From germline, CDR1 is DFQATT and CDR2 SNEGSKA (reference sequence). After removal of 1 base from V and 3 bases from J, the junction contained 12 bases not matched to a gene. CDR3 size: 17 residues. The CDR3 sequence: CSARGLQGYMDKNIQYF. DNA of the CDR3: TGCAGTGCTAGAGGTTTACAGGGGTATATGGACAAAAACATTCAGTACTTC.

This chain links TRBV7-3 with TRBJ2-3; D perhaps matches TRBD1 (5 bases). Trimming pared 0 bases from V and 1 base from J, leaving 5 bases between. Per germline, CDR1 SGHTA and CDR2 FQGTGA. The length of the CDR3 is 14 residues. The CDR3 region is CASSLTGGTDTQYF. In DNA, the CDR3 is TGTGCCAGCAGCTTAACAGGGGGCACAGATACGCAGTATTTT. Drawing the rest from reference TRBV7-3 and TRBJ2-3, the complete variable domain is GAGVSQTPSNKVTEKGKYVELRCDPISGHTALYWYRQSLGQGPEFLIYFQGTGAADDSGLPNDRFFAVRPEGSVSTLKIQRTERGDSAVYLCASSLTGGTDTQYFGPGTRLTVL.

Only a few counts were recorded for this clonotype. This CDR3 is CSASGEGASGQPQHF. The DNA for the CDR3 is TGCAGTGCTTCGGGAGAGGGGGCATCAGGGCAGCCCCAGCATTTT. The V gene is TRBV20-1, the J gene TRBJ1-5; 7 bases are shared with TRBD1. The germline V gene encodes CDR1 DFQATT and CDR2 SNEGSKA (reference sequence). The CDR3 is 15 amino acids. With 5 bases clipped from V and 7 bases from J, the junction kept 14 bases outside the gene matches.

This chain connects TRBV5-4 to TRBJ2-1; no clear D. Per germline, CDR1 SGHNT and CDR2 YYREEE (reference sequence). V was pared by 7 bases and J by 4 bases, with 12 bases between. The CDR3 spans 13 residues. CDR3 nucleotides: TGTGCCAGCGGGCGTGATGCTTACAATGAGCAGTTCTTC. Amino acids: CASGRDAYNEQFF.

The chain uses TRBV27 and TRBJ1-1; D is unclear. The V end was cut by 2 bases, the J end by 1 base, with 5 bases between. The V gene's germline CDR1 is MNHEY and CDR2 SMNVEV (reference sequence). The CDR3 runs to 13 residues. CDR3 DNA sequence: TGTGCCAGCAGTTTAGCAAAGAACACTGAAGCTTTCTTT. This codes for CASSLAKNTEAFF.

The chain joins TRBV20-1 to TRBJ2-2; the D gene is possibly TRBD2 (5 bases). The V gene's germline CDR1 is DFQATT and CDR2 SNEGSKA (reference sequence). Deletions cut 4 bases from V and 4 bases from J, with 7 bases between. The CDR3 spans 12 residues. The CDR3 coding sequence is TGCAGTGCTATACGGGGCACCGGGGAGCTGTTTTTT. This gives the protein CSAIRGTGELFF.

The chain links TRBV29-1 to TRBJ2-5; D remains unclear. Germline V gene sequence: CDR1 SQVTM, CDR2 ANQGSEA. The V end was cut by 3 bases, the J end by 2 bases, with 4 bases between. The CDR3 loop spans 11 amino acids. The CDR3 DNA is TGCAGCGTTGATGTGCAAGAGACCCAGTACTTC. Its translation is CSVDVQETQYF.

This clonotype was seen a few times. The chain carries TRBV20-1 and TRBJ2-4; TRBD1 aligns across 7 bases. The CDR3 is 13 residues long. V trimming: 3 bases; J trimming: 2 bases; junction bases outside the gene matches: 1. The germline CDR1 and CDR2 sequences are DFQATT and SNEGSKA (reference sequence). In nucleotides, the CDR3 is TGCAGTGCTAGGACAGGGCCCAAAAACATTCAGTACTTC. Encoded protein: CSARTGPKNIQYF.